Shown below are 32 T cell receptor beta chains from a single sample sequenced in a study of shared clonotypes between healthy human individuals. Assay: immunoSEQ multiplex PCR; the TCRdb copy retains only in-frame clones and omits some. Here the sample spans some 2,500,000 clones, less than 95% being singletons. Sample: naive CD4+ T cells from PBMCs. The subset: CD45RA+ positively selected. The receptors were gathered from a man between 18 and 29 years old in good health. Some clones in this sample may be carry-over from other donors' samples.

J is TRBJ2-5 and V is TRBV2; 9 bases map to TRBD1. Germline values: CDR1 SNHLY, CDR2 FYNNEI. This CDR3 is built from 14 residues. J gave up 4 bases and V 4 bases, and 4 bases lay outside the gene matches. The CDR3 spells CASSADRGGETQYF. CDR3 nucleotide sequence: TGTGCCAGCAGTGCCGACAGGGGGGGAGAGACCCAGTACTTC.

The chain combines TRBV28 with TRBJ2-7; D may be TRBD1 (6 bases). V was shortened by 10 bases and J by 6 bases, with 19 bases between the two germline ends. CDR3 length equals 13 residues. Germline CDR1 reads MDHEN; CDR2 reads SYDVKM. CDR3 sequence reads: CATFQGGDLEQYF. As DNA, the CDR3 is TGTGCCACCTTTCAAGGGGGAGACCTCGAGCAGTACTTC. Filled out from reference TRBV28 and TRBJ2-7, the complete variable domain reads DVKVTQSSRYLVKRTGEKVFLECVQDMDHENMFWYRQDPGLGLRLIYFSYDVKMKEKGDIPEGYSVSREKKERFSLILESASTNQTSMYLCATFQGGDLEQYFGPGTRLTVT.

The rearrangement joins TRBV18 to TRBJ2-7; 7 bases line up with TRBD2. V was pared by 6 bases and J by 2 bases, with 10 bases of the junction left unmatched. This CDR3 contains 15 residues. The germline V gene encodes CDR1 KGHSH and CDR2 LQKENI. The CDR3 region has the DNA TGTGCCAGCTCCGTGGGAGGGAGCCTTACCTACGAGCAGTACTTC. Residues: CASSVGGSLTYEQYF.

The V gene is TRBV25-1, the J gene TRBJ2-1; 7 nucleotides agree with TRBD2. Trimming at V came to 1 base and at J to 9 bases, leaving 9 bases not matched to a gene. The germline CDR1 and CDR2 sequences are MGHDK and SYGVNS. The CDR3 has 15 residues. CDR3 residues: CASSEWGGEVGEQFF. For the CDR3, the DNA is TGTGCCAGCAGTGAATGGGGAGGGGAGGTGGGTGAGCAGTTCTTC. Full variable domain (remainder filled in from reference TRBV25-1 and TRBJ2-1): EADIYQTPRYLVIGTGKKITLECSQTMGHDKMYWYQQDPGMELHLIHYSYGVNSTEKGDLSSESTVSRIRTEHFPLTLESARPSHTSQYLCASSEWGGEVGEQFFGPGTRLTVL.

This chain joins TRBV9 and TRBJ2-3; 7 bases are shared with TRBD2. The V segment lost 3 bases and the J segment 2 bases; nucleotides outside the gene matches: 9. This CDR3 is built from 16 residues. The germline CDR1 and CDR2 sequences are SGDLS and YYNGEE. The DNA for the CDR3 is TGTGCCAGCAGCGGCGGGGGAGGTATGTCCACAGATACGCAGTATTTT. Protein: CASSGGGGMSTDTQYF.

Concerning this clone: One end of the junction is discordant with germline, which a read error may explain. The chain joins TRBV4-2 to TRBJ1-1; 7 bases line up with TRBD1. Germline CDR1 reads LGHNA; CDR2 reads YNFKEQ. CDR3 length equals 16 residues. CDR3 residues: CASSQPGGAGTTNSQF. Here the CDR3 DNA reads TGTGCCAGCAGCCAACCAGGGGGGGCCGGGACAACAAATAGTCAGTTT.

This clone was detected only once. The chain couples TRBV28 to TRBJ1-1; no firm D call. CDR3 length: 15 residues. V lost 8 bases to trimming and J lost 1 base, with 17 bases between them. The germline V gene encodes CDR1 MDHEN and CDR2 SYDVKM. The CDR3 region is CASANEVTQNTEAFF. DNA of the CDR3: TGTGCCAGCGCTAACGAGGTCACCCAGAACACTGAAGCTTTCTTT.

V and J are TRBV28 and TRBJ2-1; perhaps TRBD1 as D (6 bases). Germline values: CDR1 MDHEN, CDR2 SYDVKM. V was shortened by 4 bases and J by 2 bases, with 15 bases between the two germline ends. The CDR3 covers 16 residues. The CDR3 here is CASSSFSGEAYNEQFF. DNA for the CDR3: TGTGCCAGCAGTTCATTCTCAGGGGAAGCCTACAATGAGCAGTTCTTC.

DNA for the CDR3: TGTGCCAGCAGCCCCTACCACTCCTACAATGAGCAGTTCTTC. It codes for CASSPYHSYNEQFF. This rearrangement joins TRBV7-3 to TRBJ2-1, with D unresolved. The germline gives CDR1 SGHTA, CDR2 FQGTGA. Deletions cut 5 bases from V and 0 bases from J, with 8 bases between. CDR3 length equals 14 residues.

The chain uses TRBV5-1 and TRBJ2-5, with 8 bases identical to TRBD2. CDR3 length equals 16 residues. Germline CDR1 is SGHRS and CDR2 is YFSETQ. The V gene end was trimmed by 4 bases and the J gene end by 5 bases; junction bases not matched to a gene: 13. The DNA of the CDR3 is TGCGCCAGCAGCCCGATGACCGGGACTAGGTCTGAGACCCAGTACTTC. As protein: CASSPMTGTRSETQYF.

V and J are TRBV23-1 and TRBJ2-5; unclear D gene. TRBV23-1 is an ORF for which the function is uncertain. The CDR3 consists of 12 residues. V lost 0 bases, J lost 3 bases, and 2 bases lay in between. In DNA, the CDR3 is TGCGCCAGCAGTCAATCGGAAGAGACCCAGTACTTC. This codes for CASSQSEETQYF.

This chain connects TRBV11-1 to TRBJ2-7; 8 nucleotides align to TRBD1. Germline V gives CDR1 SGHAT, CDR2 FQDESV (reference sequence). The CDR3 is 14 residues long. The V segment lost 6 bases and the J segment 5 bases; nucleotides outside the gene matches: 9. CDR3 DNA: TGTGCCAGCAGACCGCAGGGGGCCCGGGACGAGCAGTACTTC. It encodes CASRPQGARDEQYF.

J is TRBJ2-7 and V is TRBV18, with 13 bases matching TRBD2. CDR3 length: 15 amino acids. Germline assignment: CDR1 KGHSH and CDR2 LQKENI. V lost 5 bases and J lost 7; bases outside the gene matches: 8. This chain's CDR3 is CASSSGTSGTQEQYF. The CDR3 DNA reads as TGTGCCAGCTCATCTGGGACTAGCGGGACCCAAGAGCAGTACTTC.

The chain carries TRBV30 and TRBJ2-5, with D perhaps matching TRBD2 (5 bases). CDR1 is GTSNPN, CDR2 SVGIG, per germline (reference sequence). The CDR3 covers 12 residues. Trimming took off 8 bases at V and 5 bases at J, with 15 bases between the two ends. The CDR3 bases are TGTGCCGGGTCGAGCTCGGGGGAGACCCAGTACTTC. Translation: CAGSSSGETQYF.

Concerning this clone itself: At one end, the junction sequence differs from germline, possibly due to a read error. This chain uses TRBV7-2 with TRBJ2-1; D is ambiguous. CDR3 length: 15 residues. CDR1 and CDR2 from the germline V gene are SGHTA and FQGNSA. CDR3 protein: CASSLSLRSYSEQFF. Written as DNA, the CDR3 is TGTGCCAGCAGCTTATCTCTAAGATCCTACAGTGAGCAGTTCTTC.

This clone was found once. This rearrangement joins TRBV19 to TRBJ2-1, with TRBD2 as a possible D gene (6 bases). Germline V lookup: CDR1 LNHDA, CDR2 SQIVND (reference sequence). The CDR3 consists of 15 residues. V was shortened by 0 bases and J by 1 base, with 7 bases between the two germline ends. CDR3 nucleotide sequence: TGTGCCAGTAGTATAGAGGGACTTTCCTACAATGAGCAGTTCTTC. Translating gives CASSIEGLSYNEQFF.

The V gene is TRBV5-1, the J gene TRBJ1-2, with a possible D match to TRBD1 (6 bases). The germline V and J ends were trimmed by 0 bases and 8 bases, with 11 bases remaining between them. There are 13 residues in the CDR3. Germline V CDR1 and CDR2: SGHRS, YFSETQ. The CDR3 DNA reads as TGCGCCAGCAGCTTGGAGGTCGGGGGCGGCTACACCTTC. Protein sequence: CASSLEVGGGYTF.

A word on this clone: Other DNA variants within this sample encode the same CDR3. This sequence joins TRBV28 and TRBJ2-2, with D tentatively TRBD1 or TRBD2 (5 bases each). The CDR3 consists of 13 residues. Germline V CDR1 and CDR2: MDHEN, SYDVKM. The germline V and J ends were trimmed by 3 bases and 6 bases, with 8 bases remaining between them. In DNA, the CDR3 is TGTGCCAGCAGTTTGGGGGTACCCGGGGAGCTGTTTTTT. This sequence encodes CASSLGVPGELFF.

The V and J genes are TRBV2 and TRBJ2-7; 9 nucleotides match TRBD2. Germline V gene lookup returns CDR1 SNHLY and CDR2 FYNNEI. V shed 6 bases, J shed 2 bases, and the junction held 8 bases outside the gene matches. The CDR3 runs 15 residues. CDR3 in DNA: TGTGCCAGCAGGATCCGAGCGGGAGGACCCTACGAGCAGTACTTC. Its translation is CASRIRAGGPYEQYF.

V gene TRBV7-2 combines with J gene TRBJ2-1, with 9 nucleotides matching TRBD2. The length of the CDR3 is 12 residues. The J segment lost 13 bases and the V segment lost 4 bases, leaving 5 bases of the junction unmatched. Germline lookup yields CDR1 SGHTA and CDR2 FQGNSA. The CDR3 spells CASSSLAGFQFF. CDR3 sequence (DNA): TGTGCCAGCAGCTCGCTAGCGGGATTTCAGTTCTTC.

The chain is built from TRBV28 and TRBJ1-4; perhaps TRBD1 as D (5 bases). From germline, CDR1 is MDHEN and CDR2 SYDVKM. The V gene lost 10 bases and the J gene lost 6 bases, with 12 bases spanning the gap. The CDR3 spans 12 residues. The CDR3 nucleotides are TGTGCCATCCGGAGGGGTTATGAAAAACTGTTTTTT. It translates to CAIRRGYEKLFF.

This clone was detected a few times. The chain has TRBV7-3 and TRBJ2-2; D ambiguous. This CDR3 contains 13 residues. With 4 bases removed from V and 6 bases from J, the gap between germline ends came to 9 bases. Germline V gene lookup returns CDR1 SGHTA and CDR2 FQGTGA. DNA for the CDR3: TGTGCCAGCAGCTCGTGGACGGCCGGGGAGCTGTTTTTT. Translating it yields CASSSWTAGELFF.

The chain couples TRBV28 to TRBJ2-2, with 7 nucleotides matching TRBD1. This CDR3 is built from 15 residues. Germline trimming cut 8 bases from V and 5 bases from J; bases unmatched to any gene: 11. Germline V lookup: CDR1 MDHEN, CDR2 SYDVKM. Here the CDR3 DNA reads TGTGCCAGCCAATGGGGACAGAAACGAACCGGGGAGCTGTTTTTT. It translates to CASQWGQKRTGELFF.

This chain joins TRBV6-1 and TRBJ1-1, with D unresolved. This CDR3 is built from 12 residues. Germline V gene lookup returns CDR1 MNHNS and CDR2 SASEGT. Trimming stripped 5 bases from V and 8 bases from J, with 12 bases between. This CDR3 is CASSLPLREAFF. As DNA, the CDR3 is TGTGCCAGCAGTCTCCCTTTGAGGGAAGCTTTCTTT.

V and J are TRBV6-1 and TRBJ1-1; the match to TRBD1 covers 7 bases. The CDR3 loop spans 15 amino acids. V lost 7 bases and J lost 0; bases outside the gene matches: 8. Germline V gene lookup returns CDR1 MNHNS and CDR2 SASEGT. CDR3 loop: CASMRQGSMNTEAFF. The CDR3 coding sequence is TGTGCCAGCATGCGACAGGGTTCGATGAACACTGAAGCTTTCTTT.

The genes are TRBV2 and TRBJ2-1, with D tentatively TRBD2 (6 bases). Between the trimmed V and J ends, which lost 4 bases and 7 bases, there was a span of 14 bases. Per the germline V gene, CDR1 is SNHLY and CDR2 is FYNNEI. This CDR3 contains 14 residues. The CDR3, as DNA: TGTGCCAGCAGTGCACTACTAGCCGGTAATGAGCAGTTCTTC. Encoded protein: CASSALLAGNEQFF.

The chain recombines TRBV6-5 with TRBJ1-1, with D perhaps TRBD1 (5 bases). The CDR3 loop spans 15 amino acids. The V and J ends lost 0 bases and 3 bases respectively, with 11 bases between them. The germline V gene has CDR1 MNHEY and CDR2 SVGAGI. The CDR3 nucleotides read TGTGCCAGCAGTTACTCGTACGGGGGAGACACTGAAGCTTTCTTT. This gives the protein CASSYSYGGDTEAFF.

This rearrangement joins TRBV5-8 to TRBJ2-1, with 10 nucleotides matching TRBD2. The CDR3 is made up of 19 amino acids. Per the germline V gene, CDR1 is SGHTS and CDR2 is YDEGEE. Losses at the gene ends were 2 bases for V and 6 bases for J; bases not matched to a gene: 17. Written as DNA, the CDR3 is TGTGCCAGCAGCTTTCGGGCTAGCGGGAGCCTCAGACGTACCAATGAGCAGTTCTTC. This translates into CASSFRASGSLRRTNEQFF. Based on the CDR3 plus reference TRBV5-8 and TRBJ2-1, the full variable domain is EAGVTQSPTHLIKTRGQQATLRCSPISGHTSVYWYQQALGLGLQFLLWYDEGEERNRGNFPPRFSGRQFPNYSSELNVNALELEDSALYLCASSFRASGSLRRTNEQFFGPGTRLTVL.

The rearrangement joins TRBV19 to TRBJ2-4; the match to TRBD1 covers 9 bases. V trimming: 3 bases; J trimming: 3 bases; junction bases outside the gene matches: 6. Germline V gene sequence: CDR1 LNHDA, CDR2 SQIVND (reference sequence). The CDR3 loop spans 16 amino acids. In nucleotides, the CDR3 is TGTGCCAGTAGTATTCAAAGGACAGGGGTCAAAAACATTCAGTACTTC. Translated: CASSIQRTGVKNIQYF.

For this clone: The same CDR3 can be traced to other DNA sequences in this sample. The chain joins TRBV5-1 to TRBJ2-7; 7 bases are a match to TRBD1. The CDR3 loop spans 14 amino acids. CDR1 and CDR2 (germline): SGHRS, YFSETQ. With 2 bases clipped from V and 2 bases from J, the junction kept 4 bases outside the gene matches. CDR3 sequence reads: CASSLRTGAYEQYF. In nucleotides, the CDR3 is TGCGCCAGCAGCTTAAGGACAGGAGCCTACGAGCAGTACTTC. The full variable domain, rest sourced from reference TRBV5-1 and TRBJ2-7, is KAGVTQTPRYLIKTRGQQVTLSCSPISGHRSVSWYQQTPGQGLQFLFEYFSETQRNKGNFPGRFSGRQFSNSRSEMNVSTLELGDSALYLCASSLRTGAYEQYFGPGTRLTVT.

V is TRBV13 and J is TRBJ1-1; D remains ambiguous. The CDR3 totals 14 residues. V gave up 0 bases and J gave up 8 bases, with 13 bases separating them. Germline CDR1 and CDR2: PRHDT and FYEKMQ (reference sequence). The CDR3 reads CASSLGGGPFEAFF. The CDR3 nucleotides are TGTGCCAGCAGCTTAGGTGGAGGGCCTTTCGAAGCTTTCTTT.

The genes are TRBV6-1 and TRBJ2-7, with TRBD2 matching over 7 bases. This CDR3 has 14 residues. CDR1 and CDR2 (germline): MNHNS, SASEGT. V lost 6 bases and J lost 0; bases outside the gene matches: 5. The CDR3 DNA is TGTGCCAGCAGGTTAGCGGGTCCCTCCTACGAGCAGTACTTC. Translation: CASRLAGPSYEQYF.